This T cell receptor beta chain was captured in a study of cytomegalovirus exposure and HLA in healthy donors. The study ran its PCR with 60 Vbeta and 13 Jbeta primers. Sequencing was performed with immunoSEQ multiplex PCR; in TCRdb, only in-frame clones are kept and a portion is missing. The sample contains roughly 150,000 clones, roughly 74% of which appear only once. CDR3 length: 13 residues. Germline values: CDR1 KGHSH, CDR2 LQKENI. V gave up 2 bases and J gave up 0 bases, with 4 bases separating them. With regard to this clone: Its antigen is still unknown.

Overall study findings and caveats: TCR beta sequences reportedly predicted most subjects' HLA-A and HLA-B alleles accurately. Using a false discovery rate of 0.05, a later analysis showed that 16,951 TCR beta sequences were associated with HLA alleles.

This TCR derives from a man between 18 and 35 years old in good health and CMV-seropositive. The specimen sequenced was PBMCs. The rearrangement uses TRBV18 and TRBJ1-2; D is uncertain. In DNA, the CDR3 is TGTGCCAGCTCACCAACGGCTAACTATGGCTACACCTTC. Translation gives CASSPTANYGYTF.